The sequence of this T cell receptor (beta chain) was determined in a study of CD8+CD57+ T cells in acquired aplastic anemia (dated by TCRdb to the late 2010s). For the wider study: Extracted DNA from sorted CD4+ and CD8+ cells averaged around 3.4 ug, ranging from about 0.18 to 27.4 ug. CD8+CD57+ expansion was defined as a frequency above the mean frequency observed in healthy subjects. The study at large found these results: Fewer than 35 CD8+ CDR3 sequences were found to be shared between patients and controls, but these sequences appeared to be highly expressed in patients and within the immunodominant clones of the patients. CD8+ Simpson's diversity did not differ significantly between patients and healthy controls (P=0.060).

Including cysteine and phenylalanine, the CDR3 has 16 amino acids. The read is trimmed to its CDR3 DNA, 48 bases read in frame from base 1. Clipping removes 2 bases from V and 4 bases from J, with 5 as the unmatched junction base count. The germline V gene (reference sequence) provides CDR1 LNHDA and CDR2 SQIVND. This clonotype was seen at least ten times. Its antigen is still unknown. The sample holds no much larger clone one base away, and base qualities are not on file. Expansion of CD8+CD57+ cells had been shown by flow cytometry in the patients chosen for sequencing. Every patient had a diagnosis of severe acquired aplastic anemia based on International Study of Aplastic Anemia and Agranulocytosis and Camitta criteria. At the time blood was sampled, none of the patients had received any therapy. The study deep-sequenced TCR repertoires of sorted CD4+ and CD8+ blood T cells from severe aplastic anemia patients and healthy subjects. Patients were enrolled under clinicaltrials.gov protocols 00001620, 01623167, 00001397, 00071045, 00081523 and 00961064 in the USA. Ficoll-Paque density gradient centrifugation was used to isolate peripheral blood mononuclear cells. Before DNA extraction, CD4+ and CD8+ T cells were sorted with FACS or magnetic beads.

Genomic DNA served as template for TCR beta VDJ combination and CDR3 sequence profiling. An Illumina HiSeq 2000 was the platform used for TCR repertoire sequencing. On the authors' methods: Repertoire assessment relied on Simpson's diversity index, CDR3 size and DJ length profiles, and TRBV/TRBJ rearrangement plots. Whichever DNA sequence was most abundant in the deep sequencing data was defined as the immunodominant clone. CDR3 amino acid sequences were checked for sharing across subjects and were also compared against the VDJdb database and published repertoires. TCRdb redid the processing of the public reads, applying fastp at Q25 and MiXCR, and retained in-frame beta chains. CDR3 protein sequences are deduplicated, and each keeps its most common genes and DNA. TCRdb, not the original authors, processed these V and J calls. The sample table shows 250,000 to 350,000 distinct CDR3 sequences, and under 60% are seen once. The top ten hold around 1.3% of the sample.

Sequencing was done on a sample of sorted CD4+, CD8+, or CD8+CD57+ T cells (not recorded which) from PBMCs. Recombination linked TRBV19 to TRBJ2-2; 9 bases in between match TRBD2. The sequence came from a human donor with aplastic anemia. The base sequence is TGTGCCAGTAGTATATCGGGACTAGCCGGCACCGGGGAGCTGTTTTTT. Translated, this gives CASSISGLAGTGELFF.